These 7 T cell receptor beta chains share one sample of origin, sequenced in a study of cytomegalovirus exposure and HLA in healthy donors. The PCR contained 60 Vbeta and 13 Jbeta primers. Only in-frame clones appear in the TCRdb table, and some are missing; sequencing was by immunoSEQ multiplex PCR. The data hold 85,000 to 100,000 clones, with about 75% observed a single time. The sequencing input was PBMCs. The origin of the receptors is a man aged 40-50 years in good health and CMV-seropositive.

This sequence joins TRBV7-9 and TRBJ2-7; the D gene is possibly TRBD2 (5 bases). Germline values: CDR1 SEHNR, CDR2 FQNEAQ (reference sequence). The CDR3 has 13 amino acids. The germline V and J ends were trimmed by 5 bases and 6 bases, with 14 bases remaining between them. The CDR3 here is CASSGIGVREQYF. The CDR3 region has the DNA TGTGCCAGCAGCGGGATCGGGGTGCGCGAGCAGTACTTC.

The chain recombines TRBV27 with TRBJ1-2; D may be TRBD1 (6 bases). Trimming took 4 bases from V and 0 from J, leaving 12 bases between them. Germline assignment: CDR1 MNHEY and CDR2 SMNVEV (reference sequence). The CDR3 is 15 residues long. CDR3 bases: TGTGCCAGCAGTTCTATCCGGACAGCTAACTATGGCTACACCTTC. Translating it yields CASSSIRTANYGYTF.

In its sample, this clone was seen once. This sequence joins TRBV10-2 and TRBJ2-3, with 10 positions matching TRBD2. The V gene end was trimmed by 2 bases and the J gene end by 4 bases; junction bases not matched to a gene: 3. Germline V gene sequence: CDR1 WSHSY, CDR2 SAAADI. This CDR3 contains 15 residues. CDR3 loop: CASSETAGGADTQYF. CDR3 nucleotide sequence: TGCGCCAGCAGTGAGACAGCGGGAGGGGCAGATACGCAGTATTTT.

This clone was picked up a small number of times. The junction does not match germline at one end; this may be a read error. This chain links TRBV7-8 with TRBJ2-7, with a weak D call TRBD1 (5 bases). Germline CDR1 SGHVS, CDR2 FQNEAQ. This CDR3 comprises 13 residues. The CDR3 DNA reads TGTGTCAGCAGGCCAGGGCAGGCCTACGAGCAGTACTTC. It yields the protein CVSRPGQAYEQYF.

This clone has a single count. V usage is TRBV19 and J usage is TRBJ2-5, with TRBD2 matching 8 bases. This CDR3 comprises 15 residues. Germline V gene sequence: CDR1 LNHDA, CDR2 SQIVND (reference sequence). V was clipped by 1 base and J by 4 bases; unmatched bases: 5. The chain's CDR3 is CASSIAGGAGETQYF. CDR3 DNA: TGTGCCAGTAGTATAGCGGGAGGGGCAGGAGAGACCCAGTACTTC. Together with reference TRBV19 and TRBJ2-5, the CDR3 gives the full variable domain: DGGITQSPKYLFRKEGQNVTLSCEQNLNHDAMYWYRQDPGQGLRLIYYSQIVNDFQKGDIAEGYSVSREKKESFPLTVTSAQKNPTAFYLCASSIAGGAGETQYFGPGTRLLVL.

The chain uses TRBV7-8 and TRBJ2-1; 9 positions match TRBD2. V was pared by 1 base and J by 0 bases, with 1 base of the junction left unmatched. This CDR3 is built from 16 residues. Germline lookup yields CDR1 SGHVS and CDR2 FQNEAQ. CDR3 coding DNA: TGTGCCAGCAGCTTAGGGCGGGGGGGCTCCTACAATGAGCAGTTCTTC. Translating it yields CASSLGRGGSYNEQFF.

The chain employs TRBV11-2 and TRBJ2-3; the match to TRBD1 covers 8 bases. The CDR3 has 16 amino acids. With V trimmed by 4 bases and J by 4 bases, 10 bases remained unmatched. Germline lookup yields CDR1 SGHAT and CDR2 FQNNGV. The CDR3 region has the DNA TGTGCCAGCAGCTCAGGGGACAGGTTACTTTCAGATACGCAGTATTTT. Its protein is CASSSGDRLLSDTQYF. Complete variable domain (other parts from reference TRBV11-2 and TRBJ2-3): EAGVAQSPRYKIIEKRQSVAFWCNPISGHATLYWYQQILGQGPKLLIQFQNNGVVDDSQLPKDRFSAERLKGVDSTLKIQPAKLEDSAVYLCASSSGDRLLSDTQYFGPGTRLTVL.